This TCR beta chain appears in the sequencing data of a study of T cell changes during pregnancy in multiple sclerosis. Measured with immunoSEQ multiplex PCR; TCRdb has only the in-frame clones, and not every one. The data contain fewer than 90,000 clones, 94% of them singletons. The germline V gene has CDR1 SQVTM and CDR2 ANQGSEA. The CDR3 has 14 residues. The V end was cut by 4 bases, the J end by 0 bases, with 10 bases between. This specimen was peripheral blood, taken after pregnancy. The sequence came from a female donor in good health, enrolled as a control in a pregnancy study. V usage is TRBV29-1 and J usage is TRBJ2-1, with TRBD1 as a possible D gene (6 bases). The CDR3: CSVAGDSSYNEQFF. The CDR3 region has the DNA TGCAGCGTTGCAGGGGATAGCTCCTACAATGAGCAGTTCTTC.